This is a list of T cell receptor beta chains from one sample in a study of shared clonotypes between healthy human individuals. Sequenced by immunoSEQ multiplex PCR; TCRdb stores in-frame clones only, minus some. The profile shows about 2.4 million clones, 80% to 95% of them singletons. The specimen was naive CD4+ T cells from PBMCs. These receptors came from a man between 18 and 29 years old in good health. Some clones in this sample may be carry-over from other donors' samples. Each CDR3 is given with its conserved first and last residue. A D gene is named only where the DNA matches it firmly. Clone size, where shown, is once, few, many, or a class for clones that have expanded.

v_gene	d_gene	len	j_gene	abundance	CDR3nt	CDR3aa
TRBV28	NA	14	TRBJ2-1	NA	TGTGCCAGCAGCCGCACGGCGGGGTACAATGAGCAGTTCTTC	CASSRTAGYNEQFF
TRBV5-6	NA	16	TRBJ1-3	NA	TGTGCCAGCAGCTTGGTCCAAAATCGGTGGGAAAACACCATATATTTT	CASSLVQNRWENTIYF
TRBV28	NA	12	TRBJ1-1	NA	TGTGCCAGCACGGTGTCACAAGCGGAAGCTTTCTTT	CASTVSQAEAFF
TRBV7-2	NA	14	TRBJ2-3	NA	TGTGCCAGCAGCGCCTACACTAGCCCTGCTACGCAGTATTTT	CASSAYTSPATQYF
TRBV28	NA	14	TRBJ1-2	NA	TGTGCCAGCAGTTTAAGTCAGGGTAACTATGGCTACACCTTC	CASSLSQGNYGYTF
TRBV6-5	NA	16	TRBJ2-1	NA	TGTGCCAGCAGTTACTCTCCGAGACCTGAAAACAATGAGCAGTTCTTC	CASSYSPRPENNEQFF
TRBV20-1	NA	8	TRBJ2-7	NA	TGCAGTGCGGGCGAGCAGTACTTC	CSAGEQYF
TRBV28	TRBD2	16	TRBJ2-1	NA	TGTGCCAGCAACCCCGTCGGCGGGAGTATAAACAATGAGCAGTTCTTC	CASNPVGGSINNEQFF
TRBV29-1	TRBD1	14	TRBJ2-7	once	TGCAGCGCAACCGGGACAGGGTCCACCTACGAGCAGTACTTC	CSATGTGSTYEQYF
TRBV5-1	NA	14	TRBJ1-1	NA	TGCGCCAGCAGCTCCCAGACAGGGAACACTGAAGCTTTCTTT	CASSSQTGNTEAFF
TRBV25-1	NA	16	TRBJ1-5	few	TGTGCCAGCAGTGATACCAGGGGCGATAGCAATCAGCCCCAGCATTTT	CASSDTRGDSNQPQHF
TRBV11-2	NA	16	TRBJ1-3	NA	TGTGCCAGCAGCTTACCCGGACGAAGCTCTGGAAACACCATATATTTT	CASSLPGRSSGNTIYF
TRBV20-1	NA	11	TRBJ1-1	few	TGCAGTGCCACCCAACGCCCTGAAGCTTTCTTT	CSATQRPEAFF
TRBV18	NA	13	TRBJ2-3	NA	TGTGCCAGCTCACCTGACAGAACAGATACGCAGTATTTT	CASSPDRTDTQYF
TRBV7-7	NA	13	TRBJ1-1	few	TGTGCCAGCAGCTTAGCCCCGGACACTGAAGCTTTCTTT	CASSLAPDTEAFF
TRBV6-6	NA	12	TRBJ2-4	NA	TGTGCCAGCAGTTACTCCAGGGACATTCAGTACTTC	CASSYSRDIQYF
TRBV19	NA	15	TRBJ1-1	few	TGTGCCAGTAGTATAGGAACGGTGTCCGGCACTGAAGCTTTCTTT	CASSIGTVSGTEAFF
TRBV5-5	NA	12	TRBJ1-1	NA	TGTGCCAGCAGCGTGGTGGGCGGTGGGGCTTTCTTT	CASSVVGGGAFF
TRBV9	TRBD1	15	TRBJ1-5	NA	TGTGCCAGCAGCCCAGGACAGGGGGCCCTGCAGCCCCAGCATTTT	CASSPGQGALQPQHF
TRBV29-1	NA	15	TRBJ2-7	NA	TGCAGCGTTCCTTCTGGGGGCCCCCAATCCTACGAGCAGTACTTC	CSVPSGGPQSYEQYF
TRBV30	TRBD1	15	TRBJ1-1	few	TGTGCCTGGAGTGTACAGAGGGGGCGGAACACTGAAGCTTTCTTT	CAWSVQRGRNTEAFF
TRBV19	NA	18	TRBJ2-4	NA	TGTGCCAGTAGTATATCTTTTTCAGGGATTATTGTCCAAAACATTCAGTACTTC	CASSISFSGIIVQNIQYF
TRBV7-2	TRBD2	16	TRBJ2-1	once	TGTGCCAGCAGCGCCCGGACTAGCGGATTCTACAATGAGCAGTTCTTC	CASSARTSGFYNEQFF
TRBV28	NA	16	TRBJ2-1	once	TGTGCCAGCAGTTCACAGGGAAGGGGTTACAATGATGAGCAGTTCTTC	CASSSQGRGYNDEQFF
TRBV5-1	TRBD2	14	TRBJ2-1	NA	TGCGCCAGCAGCGACCCTAGCGGGAGTAACGAGCAGTTCTTC	CASSDPSGSNEQFF
TRBV9	NA	14	TRBJ2-7	NA	TGTGCCAGCAGCGGTACGGGCGCATCCTACGAGCAGTACTTC	CASSGTGASYEQYF
TRBV7-8	NA	14	TRBJ2-7	NA	TGTGCCAGCACCCCAATTTGGGGGGCGGGGGAGCAGTACTTC	CASTPIWGAGEQYF
TRBV27	TRBD1	14	TRBJ1-1	NA	TGTGCCAGCAGTCGTGACAGGGGGGGGACTGAAGCTTTCTTT	CASSRDRGGTEAFF
TRBV11-1	NA	12	TRBJ2-1	NA	TGTGCCAGCAGCTTATTATTCAATGAGCAGTTCTTC	CASSLLFNEQFF
TRBV11-2	TRBD2	15	TRBJ2-7	NA	TGTGCCAGCAGCTCTCCCGCGGGGACTACCTACGAGCAGTACTTC	CASSSPAGTTYEQYF
TRBV7-9	TRBD2	18	TRBJ2-3	NA	TGTGCCAGCAGCGGCGGGGTAGCGGGCCCTTTGCTCGGAGATACGCAGTATTTT	CASSGGVAGPLLGDTQYF
TRBV9	NA	8	TRBJ2-1	NA	TGTGCCAGCAGCGTCGCGTTCTTC	CASSVAFF
TRBV2	TRBD2	11	TRBJ2-3	NA	TGTGGGGAGGGCCCCACAGATACGCAGTATTTT	CGEGPTDTQYF
TRBV30	NA	14	TRBJ1-3	NA	TGTGCCTGGAGTCAGGAAACCTCTGGAAACACCATATATTTT	CAWSQETSGNTIYF
TRBV19	NA	14	TRBJ2-5	NA	TGTGCCAGTAGTACGGGAGCCGTCCAAGAGACCCAGTACTTC	CASSTGAVQETQYF